Described below is a single T cell receptor beta chain sequence and its context. Original handling: By means of reference gene primer amplification, nucleated cell counts were estimated. Sequenced by immunoSEQ multiplex PCR; TCRdb stores in-frame clones only, minus some. The D gene and trimming were derived from the DNA, and the V and J assignments and clone size from that table. The table lists roughly 200,000 clones, approximately 79% of them singletons. The data originate from a study of blood T cell repertoires in COVID-19. Study background: Samples taken during acute and convalescent COVID-19 were collected in the United States, Italy and Spain. The analysed material was cDNA or gDNA that came from T cells, B-cell-depleted T cells, or PBMCs.

V was trimmed by 3 bases and J by 1 base, leaving 12 bases between them. The CDR3 is made up of 15 amino acids. Germline CDR1 and CDR2: SGHVS and FNYEAQ. The chain couples TRBV7-6 to TRBJ2-5; D may be TRBD1 (6 bases). The clonotype was recovered from a man aged 50 or older who had recovered from COVID-19. Sequenced: peripheral blood. CDR3 nucleotide sequence: TGTGCCAGCAGCTTTCAGGTGGGGGCCCAAGAGACCCAGTACTTC. This sequence encodes CASSFQVGAQETQYF.